The clone carrying this TCR beta chain was seen many times. Germline V gives CDR1 DFQATT, CDR2 SNEGSKA (reference sequence). The junction had 9 bases not matched to a gene; V was cut back by 6 bases and J by 6 bases. This CDR3 spans 14 amino acids. The data were obtained in a study of neurological immune-mediated disorders. 5'RACE generated cDNA with 10-nucleotide random UMIs. Each CDR3 protein is one row after TCRdb ran MiXCR on the 5' RACE reads. The sample carries about 38,000 distinct CDR3 sequences, around 5% recorded once. Libraries from sorted cells used 1 million T cells (CD4+ or CD8+). The source is a man younger than 35 in good health. V and J are TRBV20-1 and TRBJ2-2, with 8 bases identical to TRBD1. The specimen sequenced was CD4+ T cells from blood. CDR3 loop: CSAPRTGKPGELFF. Written as DNA, the CDR3 is TGCAGTGCCCCGAGGACAGGGAAGCCCGGGGAGCTGTTTTTT.